This TCR beta chain was sequenced in a study of cytomegalovirus exposure and HLA in healthy donors. On the study more broadly: Among the 370 or so donors who were genotyped, 81% fell in the genetic ancestry cluster that is associated with self-reported Caucasian donors. Findings of the study overall: Most TCR sequences showed up rarely, but some public TCRs showed up in many donors. In a later analysis, a missense DCLRE1C variant was linked to TCR beta V- and J-gene trimming. Reportedly, diagnosis of cytomegalovirus status by the classifier showed high specificity and sensitivity.

Trimming removed 2 bases from V and 0 bases from J, with 9 bases in between. The germline V gene has CDR1 SGDLS and CDR2 YYNGEE. CDR3 length: 15 residues. Use of 60 Vbeta and 13 Jbeta primers characterized the PCR. The protocol was immunoSEQ multiplex PCR, while the TCRdb copy is restricted to in-frame clones and leaves out a portion. Here the sample table reports tens of thousands of clones. As concerns this clone: What it binds is unknown.

The sequenced sample consisted of PBMCs. This clonotype originated in a man aged 50-60 years in good health and CMV-seropositive. The genes are TRBV9 and TRBJ2-1; unclear D gene. The CDR3 region is CASSVSASSYNEQFF. DNA for the CDR3: TGTGCCAGCAGCGTCTCGGCTAGCTCCTACAATGAGCAGTTCTTC. The full variable domain, in which reference TRBV9 and TRBJ2-1 provide the parts outside the CDR3, is DSGVTQTPKHLITATGQRVTLRCSPRSGDLSVYWYQQSLDQGLQFLIQYYNGEERAKGNILERFSAQQFPDLHSELNLSSLELGDSALYFCASSVSASSYNEQFFGPGTRLTVL.